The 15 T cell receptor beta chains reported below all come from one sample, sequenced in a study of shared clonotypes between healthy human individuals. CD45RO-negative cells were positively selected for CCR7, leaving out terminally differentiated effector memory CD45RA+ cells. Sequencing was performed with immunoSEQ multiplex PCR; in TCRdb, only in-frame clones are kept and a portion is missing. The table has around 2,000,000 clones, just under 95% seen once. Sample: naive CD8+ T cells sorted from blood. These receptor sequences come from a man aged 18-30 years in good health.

DNA of the CDR3: TGCGCCAGCAGCCAAGAACCCGCGGGGGCCTCCTACGAGCAGTACTTC. This translates into CASSQEPAGASYEQYF. V gene TRBV4-1 combines with J gene TRBJ2-7; D possibly corresponds to TRBD2 (7 bases). Trimming removed 0 bases from V and 0 bases from J, with 12 bases in between. This CDR3 contains 16 residues. Germline lookup yields CDR1 MGHRA and CDR2 YSYEKL.

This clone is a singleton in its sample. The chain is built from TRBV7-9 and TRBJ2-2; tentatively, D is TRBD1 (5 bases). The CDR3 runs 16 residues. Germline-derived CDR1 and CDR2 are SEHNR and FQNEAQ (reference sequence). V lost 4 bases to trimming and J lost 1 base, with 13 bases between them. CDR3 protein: CASSSIQVMNTGELFF. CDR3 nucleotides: TGTGCCAGCAGCTCTATACAGGTTATGAACACCGGGGAGCTGTTTTTT. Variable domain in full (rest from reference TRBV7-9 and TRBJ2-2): DTGVSQNPRHKITKRGQNVTFRCDPISEHNRLYWYRQTLGQGPEFLTYFQNEAQLEKSRLLSDRFSAERPKGSFSTLEIQRTEQGDSAMYLCASSSIQVMNTGELFFGEGSRLTVL.

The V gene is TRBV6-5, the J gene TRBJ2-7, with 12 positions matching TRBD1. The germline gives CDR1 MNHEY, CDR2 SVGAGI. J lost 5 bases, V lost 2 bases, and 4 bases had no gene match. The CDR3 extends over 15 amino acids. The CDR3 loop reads CASSYGTGGSDEQYF. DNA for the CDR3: TGTGCCAGCAGTTACGGGACAGGGGGCAGCGACGAGCAGTACTTC.

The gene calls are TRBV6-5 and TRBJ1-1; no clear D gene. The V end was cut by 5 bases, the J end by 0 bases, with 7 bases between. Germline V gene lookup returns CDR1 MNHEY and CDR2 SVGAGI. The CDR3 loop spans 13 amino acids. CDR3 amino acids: CASSPELNTEAFF. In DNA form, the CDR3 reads TGTGCCAGCAGTCCTGAGCTGAACACTGAAGCTTTCTTT.

CDR3 nucleotide sequence: TGCAGCGTTGACCCGGGACAGGGGGCCAATGAGCAGTTCTTC. It codes for CSVDPGQGANEQFF. The chain is built from TRBV29-1 and TRBJ2-1; 12 nucleotides match TRBD1. The germline gives CDR1 SQVTM, CDR2 ANQGSEA. The CDR3 is 14 residues long. V gave up 3 bases and J gave up 6 bases; unmatched junction bases: 3.

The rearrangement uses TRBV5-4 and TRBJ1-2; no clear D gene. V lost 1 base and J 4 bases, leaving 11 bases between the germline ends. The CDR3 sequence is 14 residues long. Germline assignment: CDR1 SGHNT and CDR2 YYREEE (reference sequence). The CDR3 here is CASSLPGTSYGYTF. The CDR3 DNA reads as TGTGCCAGCAGCTTGCCCGGCACCAGCTATGGCTACACCTTC.

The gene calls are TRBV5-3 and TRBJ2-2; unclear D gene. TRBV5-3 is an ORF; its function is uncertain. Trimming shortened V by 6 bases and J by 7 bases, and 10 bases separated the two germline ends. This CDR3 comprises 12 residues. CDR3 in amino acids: CARIQENGELFF. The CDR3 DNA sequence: TGTGCCAGAATTCAGGAAAACGGGGAGCTGTTTTTT.

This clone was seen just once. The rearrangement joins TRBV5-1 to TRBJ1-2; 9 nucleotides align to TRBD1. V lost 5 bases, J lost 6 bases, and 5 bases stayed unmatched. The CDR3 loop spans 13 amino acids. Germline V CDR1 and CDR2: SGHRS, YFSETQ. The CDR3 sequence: CASSLQGAHGYTF. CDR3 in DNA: TGCGCCAGCAGTCTACAGGGGGCGCATGGCTACACCTTC. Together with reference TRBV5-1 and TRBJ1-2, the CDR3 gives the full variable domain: KAGVTQTPRYLIKTRGQQVTLSCSPISGHRSVSWYQQTPGQGLQFLFEYFSETQRNKGNFPGRFSGRQFSNSRSEMNVSTLELGDSALYLCASSLQGAHGYTFGSGTRLTVV.

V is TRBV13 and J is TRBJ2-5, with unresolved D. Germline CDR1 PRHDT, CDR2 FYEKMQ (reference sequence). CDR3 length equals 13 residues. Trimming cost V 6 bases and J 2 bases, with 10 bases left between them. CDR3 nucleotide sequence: TGTGCCAGCAGTATGATACCGCAAGAGACCCAGTACTTC. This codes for CASSMIPQETQYF. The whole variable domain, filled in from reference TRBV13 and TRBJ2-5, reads AAGVIQSPRHLIKEKRETATLKCYPIPRHDTVYWYQQGPGQDPQFLISFYEKMQSDKGSIPDRFSAQQFSDYHSELNMSSLELGDSALYFCASSMIPQETQYFGPGTRLLVL.

The CDR3 DNA follows: TGCGCCAGCAGCCCTGGGTCCTACAATGAGCAGTTCTTC. It specifies CASSPGSYNEQFF. The chain is built from TRBV5-1 and TRBJ2-1, with D uncertain. The V gene's germline CDR1 is SGHRS and CDR2 YFSETQ. The V end lost 4 bases, the J end lost 1 base, and 6 bases lay between the germline ends. The CDR3 spans 13 residues.

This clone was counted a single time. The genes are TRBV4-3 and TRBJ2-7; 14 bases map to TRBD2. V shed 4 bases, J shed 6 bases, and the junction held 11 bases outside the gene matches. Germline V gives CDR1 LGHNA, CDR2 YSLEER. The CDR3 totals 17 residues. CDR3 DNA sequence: TGCGCCAGCAGCCCCGGACTAGCGGGAGGAGGGTCCGGCGAGCAGTACTTC. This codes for CASSPGLAGGGSGEQYF.

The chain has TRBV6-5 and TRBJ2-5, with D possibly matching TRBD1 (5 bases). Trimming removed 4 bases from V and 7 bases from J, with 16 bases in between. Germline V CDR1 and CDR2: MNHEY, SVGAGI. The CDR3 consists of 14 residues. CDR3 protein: CASSSLAGPGTQYF. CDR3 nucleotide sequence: TGTGCCAGCAGTTCCCTGGCAGGGCCTGGGACCCAGTACTTC.

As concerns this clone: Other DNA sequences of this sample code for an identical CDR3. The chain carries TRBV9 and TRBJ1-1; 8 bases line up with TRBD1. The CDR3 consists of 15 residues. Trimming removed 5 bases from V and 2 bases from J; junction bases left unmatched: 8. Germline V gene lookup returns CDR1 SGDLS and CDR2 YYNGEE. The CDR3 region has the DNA TGTGCCAGCAGTATCGACAGGGGACGAAACACTGAAGCTTTCTTT. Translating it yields CASSIDRGRNTEAFF.

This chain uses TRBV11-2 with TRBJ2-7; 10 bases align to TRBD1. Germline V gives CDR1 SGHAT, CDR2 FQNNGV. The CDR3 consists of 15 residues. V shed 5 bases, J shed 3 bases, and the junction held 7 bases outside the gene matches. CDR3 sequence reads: CASSPGTGVLYEQYF. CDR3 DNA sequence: TGTGCCAGCAGCCCGGGGACAGGGGTTCTCTACGAGCAGTACTTC.

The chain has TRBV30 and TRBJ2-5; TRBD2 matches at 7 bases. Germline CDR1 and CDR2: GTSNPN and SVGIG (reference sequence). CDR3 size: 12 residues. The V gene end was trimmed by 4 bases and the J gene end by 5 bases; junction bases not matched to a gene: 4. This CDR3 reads CAWKAGEETQYF. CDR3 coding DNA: TGTGCCTGGAAGGCGGGGGAGGAGACCCAGTACTTC.